The clone carrying this TCR beta chain has ten or more counts. The CDR3 totals 13 residues. Per germline, CDR1 SGHRS and CDR2 YFSETQ. J lost 4 bases, V lost 4 bases, and 3 bases had no gene match. TCRdb re-analysed the 5' RACE reads in MiXCR, keeping a single row per CDR3 protein. The data hold about 41,000 distinct CDR3 sequences, with roughly 29% observed a single time. Input material: memory CD4+ T cells sorted from a lymph node. Subset: memory CD4+ T cells, CD4+CD45RO+CD25-. The receptor comes from a female donor with breast cancer. J is TRBJ1-1 and V is TRBV5-1, with TRBD1 matching 8 bases. CDR3 DNA sequence: TGCGCCAGCAGCGCGACAGGGGCCACTGAAGCTTTCTTT. Translated: CASSATGATEAFF.